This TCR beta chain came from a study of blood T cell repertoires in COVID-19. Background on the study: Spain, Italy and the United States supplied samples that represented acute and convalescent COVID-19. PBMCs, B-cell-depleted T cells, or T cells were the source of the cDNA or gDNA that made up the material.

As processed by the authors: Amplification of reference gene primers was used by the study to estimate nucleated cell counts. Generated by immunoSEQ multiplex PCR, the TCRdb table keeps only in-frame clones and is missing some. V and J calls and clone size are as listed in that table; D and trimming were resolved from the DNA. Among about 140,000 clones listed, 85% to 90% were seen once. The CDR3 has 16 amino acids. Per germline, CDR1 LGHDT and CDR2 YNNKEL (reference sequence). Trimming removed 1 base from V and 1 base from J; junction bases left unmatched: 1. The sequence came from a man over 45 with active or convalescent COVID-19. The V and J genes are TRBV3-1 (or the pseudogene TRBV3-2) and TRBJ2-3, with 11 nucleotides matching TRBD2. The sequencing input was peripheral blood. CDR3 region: CASSQVLAGGTDTQYF. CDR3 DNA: TGTGCCAGCAGCCAAGTACTAGCGGGGGGCACAGATACGCAGTATTTT.